The T cell receptor (beta chain) under discussion was sequenced for a study of technical replicates of blood from a few donors. Germline CDR1 and CDR2: SGDLS and YYNGEE. The CDR3 consists of 14 residues. Between the trimmed V and J ends, which lost 4 bases and 0 bases, there was a span of 11 bases. The repertoire was sequenced with immunoSEQ multiplex PCR; TCRdb's copy has only in-frame clones and lacks some. This table has 95,000 to 100,000 clones, approximately 94% appearing once. Input material: T cells isolated from PBMCs. The receptor comes from a human donor in good health. This chain links TRBV9 with TRBJ2-7; no clear D gene. The CDR3 region is CASSPETISYEQYF. CDR3 DNA: TGTGCCAGCAGCCCTGAGACAATCTCCTACGAGCAGTACTTC.